The source of this TCR beta chain is a study of blood T cell repertoires in COVID-19. Study details: The United States, Italy and Spain were the sources of the acute and convalescent COVID-19 samples. The cDNA or gDNA used as material had been derived from T cells, B-cell-depleted T cells, or PBMCs.

Source study methods: For nucleated cells, counts were estimated from reference gene primer amplification. Data came from immunoSEQ multiplex PCR; TCRdb stores just in-frame clones and leaves some out. The D gene and trimming were derived from the DNA, and the V and J assignments and clone size from that table. In the table there are over 100,000 clones, about 86% of which are singletons. This TCR came from a woman aged 80 or over with active or convalescent COVID-19. Sequences were obtained from peripheral blood.

CDR3 DNA: TGTGCCAGCAGCTCGGACAGGGGAAGGGGAGATACGCAGTATTTT. It encodes CASSSDRGRGDTQYF. The chain employs TRBV7-9 and TRBJ2-3; 9 bases line up with TRBD1. V lost 4 bases and J lost 5; bases outside the gene matches: 7. The V gene's germline CDR1 is SEHNR and CDR2 FQNEAQ (reference sequence). This CDR3 is built from 15 residues.